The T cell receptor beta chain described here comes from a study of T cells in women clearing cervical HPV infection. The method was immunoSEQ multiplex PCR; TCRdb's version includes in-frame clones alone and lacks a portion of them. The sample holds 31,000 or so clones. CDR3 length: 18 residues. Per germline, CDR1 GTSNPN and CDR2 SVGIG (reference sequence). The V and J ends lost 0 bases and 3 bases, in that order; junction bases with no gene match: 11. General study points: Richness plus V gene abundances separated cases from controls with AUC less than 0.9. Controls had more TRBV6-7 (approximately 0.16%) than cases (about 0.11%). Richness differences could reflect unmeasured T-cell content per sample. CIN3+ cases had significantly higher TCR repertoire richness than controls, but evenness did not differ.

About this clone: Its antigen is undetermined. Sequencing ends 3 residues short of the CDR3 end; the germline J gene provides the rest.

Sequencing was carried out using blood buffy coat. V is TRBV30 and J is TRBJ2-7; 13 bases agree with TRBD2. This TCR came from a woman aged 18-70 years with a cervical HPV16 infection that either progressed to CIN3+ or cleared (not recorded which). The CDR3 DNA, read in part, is TGTGCCTGGAGTGTAGGATTTCGACTAGCGGGGGGCAACTACGAG. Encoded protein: CAWSVGFRLAGGNYE. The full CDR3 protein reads CAWSVGFRLAGGNYEQYF.